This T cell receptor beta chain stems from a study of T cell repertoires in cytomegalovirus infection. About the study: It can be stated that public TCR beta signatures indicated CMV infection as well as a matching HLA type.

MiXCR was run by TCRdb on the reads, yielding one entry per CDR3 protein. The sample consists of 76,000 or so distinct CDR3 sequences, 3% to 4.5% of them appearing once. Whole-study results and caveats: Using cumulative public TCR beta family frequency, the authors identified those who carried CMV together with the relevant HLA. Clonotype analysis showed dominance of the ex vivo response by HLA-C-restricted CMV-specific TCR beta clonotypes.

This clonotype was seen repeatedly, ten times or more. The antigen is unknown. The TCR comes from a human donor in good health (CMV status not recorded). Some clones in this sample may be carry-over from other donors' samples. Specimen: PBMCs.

CDR3 DNA: TGTGCCAGCAGCTTAGGTACCGGGCACCCCTACGAGCAGTACTTC. Translation: CASSLGTGHPYEQYF. V is TRBV7-6 and J is TRBJ2-7; D gene ambiguous. The CDR3 has 15 amino acids. Between the trimmed V and J ends, which lost 1 base and 2 bases, there was a span of 12 bases. Germline lookup yields CDR1 SGHVS and CDR2 FNYEAQ.